This T cell receptor beta chain was retrieved from a study of T cells in localized non-small cell lung cancer. Study-wide results and limits: Since sequencing was restricted to only one region of the tumor, intratumor heterogeneity remains a possibility. Higher blood T cell density tracked longer overall survival.

For this clone: Its specificity is not known.

CDR1 is ENHRY, CDR2 SYGVKD, per germline. The CDR3 has 14 amino acids. V lost 0 bases and J lost 5, with 10 bases in between. Here immunoSEQ multiplex PCR was the method, and the copy in TCRdb shows in-frame clones only, minus some. The sample shows tens of thousands of clones, about 85% of them seen only once. This chain joins TRBV10-3 and TRBJ2-5; a possible D gene is TRBD2 (5 bases). The sample was PBMCs, taken before any cancer treatment. This TCR was sampled from a woman aged 40-69 years with stage II squamous cell lung carcinoma. The CDR3 nucleotides read TGTGCCATCAGTGAGTCAGCAGGAGGCGAGACCCAGTACTTC. It codes for CAISESAGGETQYF.